This T cell receptor (beta chain) was identified in a study of blood T cell repertoires in COVID-19. Profiling relied on immunoSEQ multiplex PCR, and the TCRdb table lists in-frame clones only, not all of them. The sample records tens of thousands of clones, roughly 79% being singletons. V shed 4 bases and J 5 bases; nucleotides not matched to a gene: 3. Germline assignment: CDR1 MGHRA and CDR2 YSYEKL. This CDR3 has 13 amino acids. This clone was seen many times. V gene TRBV4-1 combines with J gene TRBJ1-1; 8 bases map to TRBD1. The material sequenced was peripheral blood. The receptor comes from a human donor with active or convalescent COVID-19. The donor label of this sample is uncertain. CDR3 amino acids: CASSLDRETEAFF. The CDR3 region has the DNA TGCGCCAGCAGCCTGGACAGGGAGACTGAAGCTTTCTTT.